Described below is a single TCR beta chain sequence and its context. Its recognized antigen is unknown. Base qualities are not provided; no much larger clone lies one nucleotide away. This entry belongs to a study of cytomegalovirus exposure and HLA in healthy donors listed by TCRdb under 2017. With regard to the full study: According to an earlier analysis of 587 of the donors, roughly 180 million T cells yielded roughly 110 million unique TCR beta sequences and about 280 Gb of sequence data. The later analysis used no new phenotypic data to find candidate immune exposures, relying instead on TCR beta sequences and their occurrence across donors. The number of typed donors differed by locus: roughly 620-630 for A, B, C, DRB1 and DQB1; approximately 520 for DQA1; 606 for DPA1; and roughly 490 for DPB1. A later genetic analysis took genome-wide SNP genotypes for about three fifths of the roughly 700 donors and used that subset as a discovery cohort. HLA typing included class I and class II loci at four-digit resolution. Using immunosequencing, the study profiled T cell repertoires from around 680 subjects and related those repertoires to cytomegalovirus serostatus. Donor age, sex, ethnicity and CMV serostatus were compiled together with the repertoire data. Every repertoire in the discovery cohort had been generated on one and the same sequencing platform. Across 398 genotyped donors of the cohort, an average of approximately 240,000 unique TCR beta nucleotide sequences per donor were sequenced, and approximately 17% of those sequences were non-productive. Approximately 300 gigabases of sequencing data and around 87 million unique TCR sequences were included in an early release covering 550 to 800 HLA-typed donors. Of the roughly 420 genotyped donors, 81% were placed in the genetic ancestry cluster associated with self-reported Caucasian donors. The study combined high-throughput TCR immunosequencing, statistical association of individual TCRs with disease status, and machine learning to predict cytomegalovirus infection status. To study patterns of TCR occurrence, a later analysis re-analyzed previously published TCR beta repertoires from 666 donors and added high-resolution HLA genotyping. The study aimed to test whether signatures of past pathogen exposure could be identified by cataloging public T cell receptors. In an earlier analysis of about 590 of the donors, high-throughput TCR beta sequencing was used to judge whether each TCR beta V gene segment behaved as functional or pseudogenic. A separate validation cohort of more than 100 different subjects was used in addition to the roughly 670-subject first cohort. Because of strong linkage in the cohort, four to six DR-DQ haplotypes were treated as single units for association and clustering.

Study-level results and caveats: The earlier analysis of almost 600 of the donors excluded approximately 15 rarely observed V segments, including chromosome 9 orphons, because counts were too low. The study gave a list of about 150 TCR beta chains associated with cytomegalovirus. Broadly in line with IMGT annotations, most TCR beta V segments showed up in productive rearrangements about 87% or about 30% of the time in an earlier analysis of some 590 of the donors. The classifier was reported to diagnose cytomegalovirus status with high specificity and sensitivity in both the original cohort and the validation cohort. This cohort had only TCR beta chains sequenced, and the lack of alpha or paired-chain data limited which features could be detected. A later analysis found that TCR association rates varied across HLA loci, with DRB1 alleles showing the most associated TCRs and HLA-C alleles the fewest. The authors suggested that the approach could potentially be generalized to other disease states and immunological phenotypes. Linkage disequilibrium might explain the correlated functional status among segregating V segments, but an unknown experimental factor could not be excluded. A further reported finding was that TCR beta sequences accurately predicted the HLA-A and HLA-B alleles for most subjects in the first cohort. Several of the top co-occurrence clusters appeared to be linked to parvovirus B19, influenza, CMV and Epstein-Barr virus, according to a later analysis. Some IMGT-functional V segments, including TRBV6-2 and TRBV6-3, could not be told apart with the 87-base-pair reads, so those segments were excluded. Specific HLA alleles were associated with more than 15,000 TCR beta sequences at a false discovery rate of 0.05 in a later analysis. Across donors, most TCR sequences were observed very rarely, whereas some public TCRs were present in many individuals. In a later analysis, most CMV-associated TCR beta chains were found to appear HLA-restricted, with HLA associations seemingly driven largely by CMV exposure. Because HLA typing was unavailable for some donors at each locus, only the typed subset was used in association tests. Immune exposure information for the cohort was limited to CMV serostatus. A few of the identified cytomegalovirus-associated TCR beta chains were confirmed in vitro to be specific for cytomegalovirus antigens. The sequencing pipeline was judged likely to have produced a cluster of highly shared sequence variants as a technical artifact. Sequencing depth was assumed to be roughly uniform across donors in the presence/absence analyses, though that assumption may not hold. An association between a missense DCLRE1C variant and V-gene and J-gene trimming of TCR beta chains was found in a later genetic analysis and replicated in an independent cohort. Compared with the approximately 670-donor mean, donors in an Asian-associated ancestry cluster had fewer N-insertions in productive TCRs, according to a later genetic analysis. Strong co-occurrence of HLA alleles, especially DR and DQ, made assigning TCR associations to individual alleles difficult. A later analysis found that HLA-associated TCR beta chains were more clonally expanded and had lower generation probabilities than equally common non-associated chains.

In total, fewer than 750 healthy bone marrow donors made up the cohort. At the time of sampling, all cohort members were nominally healthy, though unrecorded immune exposures were likely present. The donor tested CMV seronegative and was one of the 352 seronegative cohort members. A peripheral blood sample was collected from each donor, and TCR beta sequencing was performed on peripheral blood mononuclear cells. The Qiagen DNeasy Blood Extraction Kit was used to extract genomic DNA from the blood cell samples. The receptor library was made with the immunoSEQ multiplex PCR assay. For the multiplex PCR, a mixture combining 60 forward primers for TCR Vbeta segments and 13 reverse primers for TCR Jbeta segments was used. The CDR3 region of rearranged TCR beta genes was amplified from genomic DNA with a multiplex PCR assay. Amplified TCR beta libraries were sequenced as 87-base-pair reads on the Illumina HiSeq System. As for the authors' bioinformatics: In a later analysis, 70 million to 95 million unique TCR beta chains were counted across the approximately 640 repertoires, and approximately 11 million of these chains were shared by at least two donors. A nearest-neighbor algorithm error-corrected the raw reads and collapsed the reads into unique sequences, merging closely related sequences to remove PCR and sequencing errors. Alignment of CDR3 sequences to IMGT reference sequences was used to assign V, D and J gene segments. For a sequence to be retained, a match of at least six nucleotides to both a V gene segment and a J gene segment was required. A rearrangement was called productive if the CDR3 had no stop codons and remained in frame with V and J, and every other rearrangement was called non-productive. Following IMGT convention, CDR3 was defined as the stretch from the second conserved V-encoded cysteine to the conserved J-encoded phenylalanine. The earlier analysis of fewer than 700 of the donors excluded sequences that lacked an unambiguous match to a single V gene segment. In an earlier analysis of 450 to 700 of the donors, V segments were called functional above 56.7% productive rearrangements and were called segregating when the between-donor standard deviation exceeded 5%. A statistical classification framework was developed to diagnose cytomegalovirus status using the catalog of TCR beta chain sequences. In a later analysis, V and J genes were assigned by comparing TCR nucleotide sequences against IMGT/GENE-DB human TR gene sequences. In a later analysis, CDR3 sequences and most-parsimonious VDJ recombination scenarios were assigned using the TCRdist pipeline. In a later analysis, each TCR beta chain was defined by its CDR3 amino acid sequence together with its V-gene family, and reads lacking a unique V-gene family were excluded. As a way to deal with suspected cross-contamination and a sequencing artifact, a later analysis dropped 450 to 700 nucleotide sequences that were highly shared and had low generation probability. In a later analysis, a clonal expansion index for each public chain was calculated from normalized within-repertoire ranks of inferred template counts. In a later analysis, generation probabilities were computed using a VDJ recombination model fitted to out-of-frame rearrangements, and the results were checked against IGoR. In a later analysis, hypergeometric tests were used to score TCR-TCR, TCR-HLA and TCR-CMV co-occurrence, with a repertoire-size bias correction applied to TCR pairs. In a later analysis, false discovery rates were estimated by permuting HLA or CMV assignments 20 times. In a later analysis, co-occurring TCRs were grouped using DBSCAN, with TCRdist sequence similarity added in when clustering inside HLA-allele-positive subsets. Repertoires with fewer than 30,000 or more than 120,000 public chains were left out of co-occurrence clustering, as were five repertoires with anomalous nucleotide sharing. TCRdb obtained this table from immuneACCESS and retained in-frame rearrangements with V and J assigned. These tables miss some clones; where compared with another copy, unresolved V genes account for less than half of the shortfall, and the remainder is unexplained. Clonal size and the V and J genes are those of that table, whereas D and trimming came from the DNA. The sample contains about 160,000 clones, around 85% of them found a single time. The ten top clones hold 0.85% to 1% of the sample.

Reading the germline V gene (reference sequence) gives CDR1 SEHNR and CDR2 FQNEAQ. There are 12 amino acids in the CDR3, from cysteine to phenylalanine inclusive. The read is trimmed to its CDR3 DNA, 36 bases read in frame from base 1. V loses 8 bases, J loses 5 bases, and the germline ends lie 12 bases apart. The chain uses TRBV7-9 and TRBJ1-1; matching of 5 bases hints at TRBD1 as the D gene. Material: PBMCs. This receptor was obtained from a woman under 40 in good health and CMV-seronegative. The CDR3 loop reads CASAPGGTEAFF. The DNA sequence is given as TGTGCCAGCGCGCCTGGGGGGACTGAAGCTTTCTTT.